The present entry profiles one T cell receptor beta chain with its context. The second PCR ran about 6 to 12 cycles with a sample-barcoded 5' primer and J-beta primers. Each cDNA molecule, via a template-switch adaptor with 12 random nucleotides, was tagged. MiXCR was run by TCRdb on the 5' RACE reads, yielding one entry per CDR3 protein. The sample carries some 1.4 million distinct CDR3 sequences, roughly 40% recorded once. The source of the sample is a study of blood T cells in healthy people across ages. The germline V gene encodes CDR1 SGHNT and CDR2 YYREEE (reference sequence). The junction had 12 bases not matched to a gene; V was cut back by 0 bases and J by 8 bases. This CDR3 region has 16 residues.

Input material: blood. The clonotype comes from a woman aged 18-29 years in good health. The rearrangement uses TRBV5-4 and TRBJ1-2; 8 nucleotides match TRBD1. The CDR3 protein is CASSLEKGTGLWGYTF. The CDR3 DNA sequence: TGTGCCAGCAGCTTGGAGAAGGGGACAGGCTTATGGGGCTACACCTTC.